These 4 T cell receptor beta chains originate from one sample sequenced in a study of siplizumab effects on memory and regulatory T cells (dated by TCRdb to the late 2010s). Receptor libraries were prepared by the immunoSEQ multiplex PCR assay. In TCRdb, the immuneACCESS table is reduced to in-frame sequences with V and J assigned. These tables do not hold every clone; where another copy was compared, an unresolved V gene accounts for under half, and the others remain unexplained. Recorded for this sample are about 110,000 clones; roughly 90% of them occurred a single time. The ten largest clones add up to roughly 1.4% of the sample. Specimen: CD4+ T cells sorted from blood. Receptors were obtained from a human donor in good health.

This clone was seen only once. The chain employs TRBV10-3 and TRBJ1-2; 9 bases are a match to TRBD1. This CDR3 contains 14 residues. With 0 bases clipped from V and 10 bases from J, the junction kept 6 bases outside the gene matches. Germline loops: CDR1 ENHRY, CDR2 SYGVKD. Here the CDR3 reads CAISESQGQGAYTF. In nucleotides, the CDR3 is TGTGCCATCAGTGAGTCGCAGGGACAGGGAGCCTACACCTTC.

V usage is TRBV5-1 and J usage is TRBJ1-3, with D hard to call. The CDR3 contains 14 residues. Trimming removed 2 bases at V and 0 bases at J, with 6 bases between. Looked up from germline, CDR1 is SGHRS and CDR2 is YFSETQ. This CDR3 is CASSFGDSGNTIYF. In DNA form, the CDR3 reads TGCGCCAGCAGCTTTGGAGACTCTGGAAACACCATATATTTT. Full variable domain (missing parts from reference TRBV5-1 and TRBJ1-3): KAGVTQTPRYLIKTRGQQVTLSCSPISGHRSVSWYQQTPGQGLQFLFEYFSETQRNKGNFPGRFSGRQFSNSRSEMNVSTLELGDSALYLCASSFGDSGNTIYFGEGSWLTVV.

This rearrangement joins TRBV7-9 to TRBJ2-2, with 7 bases that match TRBD2. Germline V CDR1 and CDR2: SEHNR, FQNEAQ (reference sequence). The CDR3 contains 15 residues. V lost 3 bases and J lost 5; bases outside the gene matches: 6. Here the CDR3 DNA reads TGTGCCAGCAGCTTTTCTTTCGGGGGGACCGGGGAGCTGTTTTTT. Its protein is CASSFSFGGTGELFF.

V usage is TRBV7-8 and J usage is TRBJ2-5; D not certain. The CDR3 spans 13 residues. Germline V gene data show CDR1 as SGHVS and CDR2 as FQNEAQ. Deletions cut 1 base from V and 4 bases from J, with 7 bases between. CDR3 nucleotide sequence: TGTGCCAGCAGCTTAGGGGTCGGAGAGACCCAGTACTTC. Protein sequence: CASSLGVGETQYF.